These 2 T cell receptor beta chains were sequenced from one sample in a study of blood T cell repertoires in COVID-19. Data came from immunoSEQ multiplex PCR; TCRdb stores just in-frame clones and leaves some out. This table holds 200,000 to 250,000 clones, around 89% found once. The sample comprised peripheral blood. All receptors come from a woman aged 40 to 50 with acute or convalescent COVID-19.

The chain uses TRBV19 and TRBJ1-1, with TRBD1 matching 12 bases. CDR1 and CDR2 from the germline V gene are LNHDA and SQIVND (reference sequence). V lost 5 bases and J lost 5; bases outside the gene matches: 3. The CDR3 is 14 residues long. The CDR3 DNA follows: TGTGCCAGTAGTGGGACAGGGGGCAGGACTGAAGCTTTCTTT. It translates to CASSGTGGRTEAFF.

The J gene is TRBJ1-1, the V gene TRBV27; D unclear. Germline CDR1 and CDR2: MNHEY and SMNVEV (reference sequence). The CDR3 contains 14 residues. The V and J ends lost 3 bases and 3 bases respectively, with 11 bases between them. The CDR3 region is CASSFQRRDTEAFF. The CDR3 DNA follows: TGTGCCAGCAGTTTTCAGCGGCGGGACACTGAAGCTTTCTTT.